The clone carrying this TCR beta chain turned up a few times. Its specificity is unknown. The PCR made use of 60 Vbeta and 13 Jbeta primers. The protocol was immunoSEQ multiplex PCR, while the TCRdb copy is restricted to in-frame clones and leaves out a portion. The repertoire has about 72,000 clones, approximately 78% of them found once; the top ten carry about 6.5%. This CDR3 contains 15 residues. From germline, CDR1 is SGDLS and CDR2 YYNGEE. J gave up 3 bases and V 7 bases, and 10 bases lay outside the gene matches. The record originates from a study of cytomegalovirus exposure and HLA in healthy donors. Overall study findings and caveats: Common viral pathogens seemed to be connected with several of the most significant clusters, according to a later analysis. Some segments of the V type, notably TRBV6-2 and TRBV6-3, were excluded as indistinguishable.

This clonotype was sampled from a human donor in good health. The sample was PBMCs. The chain links TRBV9 to TRBJ1-3; 7 bases fit TRBD1. Written as DNA, the CDR3 is TGTGCCAGCGGCGCAGAGACAGGGAGTGGAAACACCATATATTTT. Residues: CASGAETGSGNTIYF.